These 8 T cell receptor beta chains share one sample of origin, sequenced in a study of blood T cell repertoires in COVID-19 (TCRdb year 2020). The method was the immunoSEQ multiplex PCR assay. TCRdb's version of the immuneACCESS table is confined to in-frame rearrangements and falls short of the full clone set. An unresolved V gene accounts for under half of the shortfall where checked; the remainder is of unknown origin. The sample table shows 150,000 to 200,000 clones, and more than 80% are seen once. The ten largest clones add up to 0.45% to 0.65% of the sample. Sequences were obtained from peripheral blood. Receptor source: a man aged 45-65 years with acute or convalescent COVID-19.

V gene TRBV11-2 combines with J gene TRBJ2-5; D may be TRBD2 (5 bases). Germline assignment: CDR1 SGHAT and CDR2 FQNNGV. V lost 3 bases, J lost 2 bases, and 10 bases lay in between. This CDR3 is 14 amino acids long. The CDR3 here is CASSLADFQETQYF. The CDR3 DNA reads TGTGCCAGCAGCTTGGCGGACTTTCAAGAGACCCAGTACTTC.

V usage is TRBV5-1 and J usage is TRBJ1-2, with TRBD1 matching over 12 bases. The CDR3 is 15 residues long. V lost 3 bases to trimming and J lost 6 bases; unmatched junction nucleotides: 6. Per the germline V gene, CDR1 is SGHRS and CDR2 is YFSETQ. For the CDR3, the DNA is TGCGCCAGCAGCTCCGGGACAGGGGGCGCAGATGGCTACACCTTC. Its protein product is CASSSGTGGADGYTF.

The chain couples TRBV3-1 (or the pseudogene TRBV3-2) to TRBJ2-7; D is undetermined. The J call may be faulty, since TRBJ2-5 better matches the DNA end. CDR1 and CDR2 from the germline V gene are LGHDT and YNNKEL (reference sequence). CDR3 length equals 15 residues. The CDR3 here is CASSQDGRLKETQYF. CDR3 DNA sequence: TGTGCCAGCAGCCAAGATGGCCGCTTGAAGGAGACCCAGTACTTC.

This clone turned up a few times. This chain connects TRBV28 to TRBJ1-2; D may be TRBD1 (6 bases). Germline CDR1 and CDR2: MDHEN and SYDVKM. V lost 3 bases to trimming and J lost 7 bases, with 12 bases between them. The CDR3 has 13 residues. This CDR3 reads CASSLWGPGGYTF. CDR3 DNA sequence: TGTGCCAGCAGTTTGTGGGGGCCGGGTGGCTACACCTTC.

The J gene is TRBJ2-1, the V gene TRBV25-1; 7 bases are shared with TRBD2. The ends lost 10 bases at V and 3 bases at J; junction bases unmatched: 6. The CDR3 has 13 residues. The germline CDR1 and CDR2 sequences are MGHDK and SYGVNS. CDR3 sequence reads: CANPGLLYNEQFF. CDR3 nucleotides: TGTGCCAACCCGGGACTACTCTACAATGAGCAGTTCTTC.

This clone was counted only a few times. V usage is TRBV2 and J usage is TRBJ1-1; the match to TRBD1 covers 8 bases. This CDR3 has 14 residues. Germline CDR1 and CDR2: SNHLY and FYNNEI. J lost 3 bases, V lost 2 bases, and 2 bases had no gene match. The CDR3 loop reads CASSERTGYTEAFF. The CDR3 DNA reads TGTGCCAGCAGTGAAAGGACAGGGTACACTGAAGCTTTCTTT.

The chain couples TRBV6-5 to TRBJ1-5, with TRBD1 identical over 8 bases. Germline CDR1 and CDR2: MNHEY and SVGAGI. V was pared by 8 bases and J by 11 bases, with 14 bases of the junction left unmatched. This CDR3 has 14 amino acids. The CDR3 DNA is TGTGCCAGCCAGGACAGGGTTTCAATCGCGGCCCAGCATTTT. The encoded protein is CASQDRVSIAAQHF.

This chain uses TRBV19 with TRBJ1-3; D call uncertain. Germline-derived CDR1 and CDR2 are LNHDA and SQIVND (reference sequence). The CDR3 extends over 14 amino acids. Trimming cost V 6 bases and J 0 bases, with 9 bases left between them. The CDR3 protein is CASSPDNSGNTIYF. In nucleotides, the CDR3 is TGTGCCAGTAGCCCAGACAACTCTGGAAACACCATATATTTT.